This TCR beta chain appears in the sequencing data of a study of CD8+ T cells in alopecia areata (dated by TCRdb to about 2018). With respect to the entire study: The treated patients, all with moderate-to-severe alopecia areata, were enrolled in an open-label pilot trial of oral tofacitinib given at 5 to 10 mg twice daily. RNA was obtained with the PAXgene miRNA kit for fixed scalp, the miRNeasy kit for PBMCs, and the RNeasy kit for mouse skin. The study used high-throughput TCRbeta sequencing to examine T cell clonal expansion in alopecia areata, in both the C3H/HeJ mouse model and human patients. Patients on tofacitinib were biopsied at baseline and after 4 and 24 weeks of treatment, and several of the patients also had a later scalp biopsy. Amplification of TCRbeta CDR3 regions was done by immunoSEQ multiplex PCR using 35 Vbeta forward primers and 13 Jbeta reverse primers. Human TCRbeta sequencing covered scalp tissue and sorted CD4+ and CD8+ peripheral blood T cells from patchy and totalis/universalis alopecia areata patients and healthy controls. Scalp clonality was compared among normal scalp (n=4), patchy alopecia areata scalp (n=8), and alopecia totalis/universalis scalp (n=8). Tofacitinib was administered for 6 to 18 months, and 6 months of follow-up off drug were then conducted to assess delayed response and recurrence.

The library came from the immunoSEQ multiplex PCR assay. RNA was extracted from all samples and reverse transcribed into cDNA, which served as template for TCR sequencing. SuperScript III was used to make first-strand cDNA, primed with a 2:1 mix of oligo-dT and random hexamers. A synthetic immune receptor repertoire was used to assess amplification bias, and residual bias was removed computationally. The authors' pipeline ran thus. After raw reads were preprocessed to remove errors, the CDR3 was defined following IMGT conventions as running from the conserved cysteine to phenylalanine. To get clonality, Shannon entropy was normalized by log2 of the number of productive unique TCRs and the result was subtracted from 1. CD4 or CD8 identity of scalp clones was inferred by cross-referencing scalp TCRbeta sequences with sorted blood CD4 and CD8 repertoires. Here the immuneACCESS table is served through TCRdb, limited to in-frame sequences with V and J called. Missing clones are a known gap in these copies; in checked studies unresolved V genes cover under half, and the rest lacks a known reason. That table supplies the V and J calls and clone size; D and trimming were determined from the DNA. This sample gives 150,000 to 200,000 clones in total; 50% to 60% of them show up just once. 14% to 15% of the sample lies in the top ten.

Notes on this clone: No cognate antigen has been identified for it. No clone much larger than this one lies a single base away; base qualities are absent. This same CDR3 is encoded by further DNA sequences in the sample.

The time point label on this specimen signifies: baseline before oral tofacitinib. Lesional scalp punch biopsies and peripheral blood were obtained from alopecia areata patients. After PBMCs were isolated by density centrifugation and stained for CD3, CD4 and CD8, a FACSAria was used to sort CD4+ and CD8+ T cells. Broad study findings and their caveats: Compared with normal scalp, lesional scalp had higher clonality and more expanded CD8+ clones, particularly in alopecia totalis/universalis, a pattern that suggests antigenic drive. Compared with mice, TCR sequences shared between patients were less clear, possibly partly because of HLA diversity across the patient population. Scalp TCR repertoire analysis is complicated because resident alphabeta T cells in normal human skin are also sequenced, whereas mouse skin is dominated by gammadelta T cells.

The CDR3 measures 15 amino acids from cysteine to phenylalanine. CDR3 DNA only is kept here, 45 bases in frame from base 1. V drops 0 bases and J drops 0 bases, leaving 7 bases in between. The germline V gene provides CDR1 SGHRS and CDR2 YFSETQ. The chain employs TRBV5-1 and TRBJ2-1; the D gene cannot be resolved reliably. The origin of this receptor is a human donor with alopecia areata. The sequencing used CD4+ T cells sorted from blood, collected at week 0. The encoded CDR3 is CASSLDGSSYNEQFF. The nucleotides are TGCGCCAGCAGCTTGGACGGCAGCTCCTACAATGAGCAGTTCTTC.